The 5 T cell receptor beta chains given below trace back to one sample, sequenced in a study of T cell responses to AZD1222 COVID-19 vaccine. Repertoires were generated with immunoSEQ multiplex PCR, while TCRdb's copy carries only in-frame clones and drops some. The repertoire holds about 150,000 clones, roughly nine tenths seen once, with about 1.8% in the top ten. The starting material was peripheral blood, obtained 28 days after the second AZD1222 dose. Receptor source: an adult who received the AZD1222 COVID-19 vaccine.

The chain couples TRBV24-1 to TRBJ1-5; D is uncertain. V dropped 5 bases and J dropped 0 bases, with 7 bases sitting between them. CDR3 length equals 14 residues. Germline V CDR1 and CDR2: KGHDR, SFDVKD. CDR3 coding DNA: TGTGCCACCAGTGGCCGGTTTAGCAATCAGCCCCAGCATTTT. This sequence encodes CATSGRFSNQPQHF.

This chain uses TRBV27 with TRBJ2-7; D is unclear. The V end was cut by 4 bases, the J end by 0 bases, with 7 bases between. The CDR3 loop spans 13 amino acids. The germline V gene encodes CDR1 MNHEY and CDR2 SMNVEV (reference sequence). The CDR3 reads CASSSRISYEQYF. DNA of the CDR3: TGTGCCAGCAGTTCCCGAATCTCCTACGAGCAGTACTTC.

The rearrangement links TRBV19 to TRBJ1-5; D is unclear. Germline assignment: CDR1 LNHDA and CDR2 SQIVND (reference sequence). The CDR3 covers 14 residues. With 7 bases removed from V and 6 bases from J, the gap between germline ends came to 16 bases. In DNA form, the CDR3 reads TGTGCCAGTAACCCGGCGGGAGGGTTTCAGCCCCAGCATTTT. Its protein product is CASNPAGGFQPQHF. Using reference TRBV19 and TRBJ1-5 for the parts outside the CDR3, the full variable domain is DGGITQSPKYLFRKEGQNVTLSCEQNLNHDAMYWYRQDPGQGLRLIYYSQIVNDFQKGDIAEGYSVSREKKESFPLTVTSAQKNPTAFYLCASNPAGGFQPQHFGDGTRLSIL.

The gene calls are TRBV28 and TRBJ1-6; D unresolved. Trimming took 7 bases from V and 6 from J, leaving 7 bases between them. The CDR3 extends over 12 amino acids. Germline CDR1 and CDR2: MDHEN and SYDVKM. This chain's CDR3 is CASKDRNSPLHF. CDR3 bases: TGTGCCAGCAAGGACCGTAATTCACCCCTCCACTTT.

This clone was observed once. The chain has TRBV19 and TRBJ2-2; D uncertain. The V end was cut by 3 bases, the J end by 0 bases, with 11 bases between. The CDR3 has 16 amino acids. CDR1 LNHDA and CDR2 SQIVND come from the germline V gene (reference sequence). In DNA form, the CDR3 reads TGTGCCAGTAGTATTATGGCTACAACGAACACCGGGGAGCTGTTTTTT. It yields the protein CASSIMATTNTGELFF.